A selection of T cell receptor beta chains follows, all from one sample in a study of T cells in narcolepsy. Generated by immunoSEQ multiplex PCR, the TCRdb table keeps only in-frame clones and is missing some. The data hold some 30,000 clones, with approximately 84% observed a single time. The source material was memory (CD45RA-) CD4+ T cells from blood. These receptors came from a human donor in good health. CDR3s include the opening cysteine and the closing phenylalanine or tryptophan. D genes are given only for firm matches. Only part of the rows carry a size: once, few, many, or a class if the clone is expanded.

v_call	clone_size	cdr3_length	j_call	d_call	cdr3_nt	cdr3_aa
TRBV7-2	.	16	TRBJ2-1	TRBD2	TGTGCCAGCAGCTTAGATGGCGGGAGCTCCTACAATGAGCAGTTCTTC	CASSLDGGSSYNEQFF
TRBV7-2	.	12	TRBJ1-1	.	TGTGCCAGCAGCTTACAGGGCGGTGAAGCTTTCTTT	CASSLQGGEAFF
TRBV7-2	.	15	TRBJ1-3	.	TGTGCCAGCAGCTTAGGTCCCAACACTGGAAACACCATATATTTT	CASSLGPNTGNTIYF
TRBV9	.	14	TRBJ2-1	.	TGTGCCAGCAGCGGCAGAAGGACCTACAATGAGCAGTTCTTC	CASSGRRTYNEQFF
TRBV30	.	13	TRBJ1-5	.	TGTGCCTGGAGTGTAGGGGGAAATCAGCCCCAGCATTTT	CAWSVGGNQPQHF
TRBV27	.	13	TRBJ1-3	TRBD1	TGTGCCAGCTGGACAGGTGCAGGAAACACCATATATTTT	CASWTGAGNTIYF
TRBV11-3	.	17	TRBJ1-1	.	TGTGCCAGCAGCTTAGAGTGGGGGTCGGGGGACGACACTGAAGCTTTCTTT	CASSLEWGSGDDTEAFF
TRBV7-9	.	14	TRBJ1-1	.	TGTGCCAGCAGCTTAGATATGGATTACACTGAAGCTTTCTTT	CASSLDMDYTEAFF
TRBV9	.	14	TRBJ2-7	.	TGTGCCAGCAGCCTCACCGGTGAGCCCTACGAGCAGTACTTC	CASSLTGEPYEQYF
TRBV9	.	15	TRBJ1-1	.	TGTGCCAGCAGCCCATCCGCGGGGAGGGACACTGAAGCTTTCTTT	CASSPSAGRDTEAFF
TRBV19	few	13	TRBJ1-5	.	TGTGCCAGTGCCCCTCAGTACAATCAGCCCCAGCATTTT	CASAPQYNQPQHF
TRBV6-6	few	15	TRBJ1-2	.	TGTGCCAGCAGTTCAGGGACGCAGCGGGGCCTTGGCTACACCTTC	CASSSGTQRGLGYTF
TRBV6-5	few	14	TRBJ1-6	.	TGTGCCAGCAAAACCGGCCCTGGCGGTTCACCCCTCCACTTT	CASKTGPGGSPLHF
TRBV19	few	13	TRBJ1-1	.	TGTGCCAGTAGCCGAGGGATGGACACTGAAGCTTTCTTT	CASSRGMDTEAFF
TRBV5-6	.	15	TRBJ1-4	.	TGTGCCAGCAGCCGGCCGGCCCCTGGGGATGAAAAACTGTTTTTT	CASSRPAPGDEKLFF
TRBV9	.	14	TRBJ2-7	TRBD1	TGTGCCAGCAGCCCGCCGGGACAGCCCTACGAGCAGTACTTC	CASSPPGQPYEQYF
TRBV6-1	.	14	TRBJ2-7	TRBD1	TGTGCCAGCAGGAGGGACAGGGGAGATAACGAGCAGTACTTC	CASRRDRGDNEQYF